The present TCR beta chain was sequenced within a study of blood T cells in healthy people across ages. Across the study: When template switching was applied, about one barcoded beta molecule was captured per two T cells. Notes on the study in general: Higher diversity, along with more naive CD4+ cells, distinguished long-lived donors from aged donors.

The authors ran a second PCR of roughly 6 to 12 cycles using a sample-barcoded 5' primer and a J-beta primer mix. TCRdb reprocessed the 5' RACE reads with MiXCR, giving one entry per CDR3 protein. This table has roughly 700,000 distinct CDR3 sequences, about 52% appearing once. Concerning this clonotype itself: The antigen is not known.

Germline V CDR1 and CDR2: DFQATT, SNEGSKA (reference sequence). This CDR3 has 12 amino acids. Sequenced input: blood. The TCR was taken from a woman aged 55-70 years in good health. The chain combines TRBV20-1 with TRBJ2-7, with D perhaps matching TRBD2 (5 bases). The J call could be wrong; TRBJ2-5 is a better fit for the DNA end. Written as DNA, the CDR3 is TGCAGTGCCCCTAGGGCGGGTGAGACCCAGTACTTC. Translated, it gives CSAPRAGETQYF.